The 5 T cell receptor beta chains listed next were all sequenced from one sample in a study of blood T cell repertoires in COVID-19. Profiling relied on immunoSEQ multiplex PCR, and the TCRdb table lists in-frame clones only, not all of them. The sample lists 65,000 to 70,000 clones; 80% to 85% were seen once. The sample consisted of peripheral blood. These receptors were collected from a human donor in a cohort sampled during active COVID-19.

The chain uses TRBV27 and TRBJ2-1, with D possibly being TRBD2 (6 bases). Trimming removed 6 bases at V and 0 bases at J, with 18 bases between. The CDR3 covers 17 residues. CDR1 and CDR2 (germline): MNHEY, SMNVEV (reference sequence). The CDR3 DNA sequence: TGTGCCAGCAGGCCGGGACTTACATCACACTCCTACAATGAGCAGTTCTTC. Translation gives CASRPGLTSHSYNEQFF.

The chain couples TRBV5-1 to TRBJ2-3, with D uncertain. The CDR3 is 14 amino acids. Trimming stripped 0 bases from V and 4 bases from J, with 9 bases between. Germline loops: CDR1 SGHRS, CDR2 YFSETQ. This CDR3 is CASSLGQVADTQYF. The CDR3 DNA sequence: TGCGCCAGCAGCTTGGGTCAAGTAGCAGATACGCAGTATTTT.

This chain uses TRBV29-1 with TRBJ2-1; possibly TRBD1 for D (5 bases). The length of the CDR3 is 11 residues. Trimming removed 3 bases from V and 8 bases from J, with 8 bases in between. Germline CDR1 and CDR2: SQVTM and ANQGSEA. The CDR3 spells CSVEGLDEQFF. The DNA for the CDR3 is TGCAGCGTTGAGGGGCTGGATGAGCAGTTCTTC.

The chain uses TRBV5-1 and TRBJ2-7, with TRBD1 as a possible D gene (6 bases). The CDR3 runs 13 residues. V lost 7 bases to trimming and J lost 3 bases, with 14 bases between them. Germline V gene sequence: CDR1 SGHRS, CDR2 YFSETQ. The CDR3 sequence: CASLRQALYEQYF. The DNA of the CDR3 is TGCGCCAGCTTGAGACAGGCACTCTACGAGCAGTACTTC.

The chain links TRBV19 to TRBJ1-2; D not certain. The V end was cut by 7 bases, the J end by 0 bases, with 9 bases between. The germline V gene has CDR1 LNHDA and CDR2 SQIVND (reference sequence). This CDR3 is 13 amino acids long. The CDR3 DNA follows: TGTGCCAGTACTTCAAGCCCTAACTATGGCTACACCTTC. Encoded protein: CASTSSPNYGYTF. The whole variable domain, remainder taken from reference TRBV19 and TRBJ1-2, is DGGITQSPKYLFRKEGQNVTLSCEQNLNHDAMYWYRQDPGQGLRLIYYSQIVNDFQKGDIAEGYSVSREKKESFPLTVTSAQKNPTAFYLCASTSSPNYGYTFGSGTRLTVV.